This T cell receptor (beta chain) emerged from a study of blood T cell repertoires in COVID-19. The CDR3 consists of 16 residues. With V trimmed by 0 bases and J by 6 bases, 7 bases remained unmatched. CDR1 and CDR2 (germline): LNHNV, YYDKDF (reference sequence). TCRdb's copy holds only in-frame clones and misses some; the assay was immunoSEQ multiplex PCR. The table lists 150,000 to 200,000 clones, roughly 88% of them singletons, with under 9.5% in the top ten. The clonotype was recovered from a woman younger than 45 who had recovered from COVID-19. Sequenced: PBMCs or T cells enriched from blood (not recorded which). The chain employs TRBV15 and TRBJ1-2; 10 bases are shared with TRBD1. CDR3 in DNA: TGTGCCACCAGCAGAGACGTTGGGACAGGGGTTAATGGCTACACCTTC. This sequence encodes CATSRDVGTGVNGYTF.